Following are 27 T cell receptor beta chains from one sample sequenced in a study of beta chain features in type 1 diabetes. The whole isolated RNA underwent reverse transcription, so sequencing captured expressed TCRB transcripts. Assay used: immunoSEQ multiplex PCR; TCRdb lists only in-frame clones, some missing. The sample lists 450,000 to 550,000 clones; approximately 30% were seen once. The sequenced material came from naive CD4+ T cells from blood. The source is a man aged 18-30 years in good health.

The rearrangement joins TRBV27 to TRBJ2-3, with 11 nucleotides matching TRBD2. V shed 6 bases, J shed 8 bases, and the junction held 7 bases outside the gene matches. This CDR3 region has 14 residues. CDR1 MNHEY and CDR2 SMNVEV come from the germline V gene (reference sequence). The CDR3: CASSRVLAGATQYF. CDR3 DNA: TGTGCCAGCAGCCGCGTACTAGCGGGAGCTACGCAGTATTTT.

The CDR3 DNA sequence: TGCGCCAGCAGCCCACCCGGACAGCGCAACTATGGCTACACCTTC. Protein: CASSPPGQRNYGYTF. J is TRBJ1-2 and V is TRBV4-3; D may be TRBD1 (6 bases). The germline V gene has CDR1 LGHNA and CDR2 YSLEER. V lost 4 bases, J lost 2 bases, and 14 bases lay in between. The CDR3 is 15 residues long.

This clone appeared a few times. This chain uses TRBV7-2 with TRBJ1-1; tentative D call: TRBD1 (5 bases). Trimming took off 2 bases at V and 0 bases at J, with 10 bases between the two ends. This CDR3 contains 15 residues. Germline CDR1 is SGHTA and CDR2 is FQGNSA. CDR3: CASSLWWGVNTEAFF. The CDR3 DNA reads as TGTGCCAGCAGCTTATGGTGGGGGGTGAACACTGAAGCTTTCTTT.

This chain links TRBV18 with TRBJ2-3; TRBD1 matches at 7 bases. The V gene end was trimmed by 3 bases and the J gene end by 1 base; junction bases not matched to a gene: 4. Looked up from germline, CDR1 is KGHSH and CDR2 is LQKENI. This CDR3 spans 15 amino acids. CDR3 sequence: CASSPGQFRTDTQYF. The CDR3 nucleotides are TGTGCCAGCTCACCGGGACAGTTTCGCACAGATACGCAGTATTTT.

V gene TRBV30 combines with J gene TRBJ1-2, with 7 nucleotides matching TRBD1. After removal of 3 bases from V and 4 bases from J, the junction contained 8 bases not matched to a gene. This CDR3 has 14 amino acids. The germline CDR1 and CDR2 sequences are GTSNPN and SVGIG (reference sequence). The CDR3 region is CAWSRDSRSYGYTF. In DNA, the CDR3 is TGTGCCTGGAGCAGGGACAGCCGAAGCTATGGCTACACCTTC.

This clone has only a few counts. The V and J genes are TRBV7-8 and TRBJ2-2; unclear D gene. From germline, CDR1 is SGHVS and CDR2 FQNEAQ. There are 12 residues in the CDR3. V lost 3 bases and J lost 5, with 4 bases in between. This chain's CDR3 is CASSFRTGELFF. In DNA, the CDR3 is TGTGCCAGCAGCTTTAGGACCGGGGAGCTGTTTTTT.

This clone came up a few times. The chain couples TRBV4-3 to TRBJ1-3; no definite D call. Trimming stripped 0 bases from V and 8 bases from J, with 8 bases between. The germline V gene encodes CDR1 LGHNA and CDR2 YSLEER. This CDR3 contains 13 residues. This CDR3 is CASSQDLSYTIYF. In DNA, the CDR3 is TGCGCCAGCAGCCAAGACTTATCCTACACCATATATTTT.

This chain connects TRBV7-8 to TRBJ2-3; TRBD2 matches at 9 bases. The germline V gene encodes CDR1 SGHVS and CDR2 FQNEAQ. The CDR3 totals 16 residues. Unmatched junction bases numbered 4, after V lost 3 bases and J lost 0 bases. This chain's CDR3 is CASSLSSGKSTDTQYF. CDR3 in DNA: TGTGCCAGCAGCTTGTCTAGCGGGAAAAGCACAGATACGCAGTATTTT.

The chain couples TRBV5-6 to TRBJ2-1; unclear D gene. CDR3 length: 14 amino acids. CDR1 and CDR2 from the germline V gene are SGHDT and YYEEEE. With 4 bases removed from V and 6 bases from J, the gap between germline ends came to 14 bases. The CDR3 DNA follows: TGTGCCAGCAGCCTCCTGGCCCCGGGCAATGAGCAGTTCTTC. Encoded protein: CASSLLAPGNEQFF.

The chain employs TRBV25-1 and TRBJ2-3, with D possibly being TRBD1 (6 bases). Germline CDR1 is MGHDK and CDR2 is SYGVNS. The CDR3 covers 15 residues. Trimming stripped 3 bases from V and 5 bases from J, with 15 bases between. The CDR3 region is CASSDPTGPEDTQYF. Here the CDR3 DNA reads TGTGCCAGCAGTGACCCAACAGGGCCCGAAGATACGCAGTATTTT.

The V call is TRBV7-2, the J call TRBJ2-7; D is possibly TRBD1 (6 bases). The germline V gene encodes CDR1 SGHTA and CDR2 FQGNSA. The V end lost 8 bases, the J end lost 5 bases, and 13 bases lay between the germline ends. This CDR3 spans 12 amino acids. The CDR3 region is CASSTGSHEQYF. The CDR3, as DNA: TGTGCCAGCTCTACAGGGTCCCACGAGCAGTACTTC.

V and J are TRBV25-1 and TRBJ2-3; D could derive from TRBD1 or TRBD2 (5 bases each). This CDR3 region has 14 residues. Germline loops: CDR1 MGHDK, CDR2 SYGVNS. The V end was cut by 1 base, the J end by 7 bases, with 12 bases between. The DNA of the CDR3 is TGTGCCAGCAGTGAATTCGGGGACGGGAATACGCAGTATTTT. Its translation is CASSEFGDGNTQYF.

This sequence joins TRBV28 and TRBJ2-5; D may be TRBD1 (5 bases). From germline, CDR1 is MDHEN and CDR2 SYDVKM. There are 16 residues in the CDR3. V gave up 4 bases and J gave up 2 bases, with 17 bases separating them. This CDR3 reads CASSSQKGRLQETQYF. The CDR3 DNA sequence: TGTGCCAGCAGTTCTCAAAAGGGGCGGCTACAAGAGACCCAGTACTTC.

DNA of the CDR3: TGTGCCAGCAGCCCAGGATATACTAACTATGGCTACACCTTC. Translation gives CASSPGYTNYGYTF. The V and J genes are TRBV11-1 and TRBJ1-2, with unresolved D. This CDR3 contains 14 residues. Trimming removed 5 bases at V and 0 bases at J, with 10 bases between. CDR1 SGHAT and CDR2 FQDESV come from the germline V gene (reference sequence).

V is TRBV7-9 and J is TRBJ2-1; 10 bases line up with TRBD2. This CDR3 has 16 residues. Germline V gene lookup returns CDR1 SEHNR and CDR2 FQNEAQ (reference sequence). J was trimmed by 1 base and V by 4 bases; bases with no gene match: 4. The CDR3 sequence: CASSSSSGRSYNEQFF. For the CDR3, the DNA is TGTGCCAGCAGCTCGTCTAGCGGGAGATCCTACAATGAGCAGTTCTTC. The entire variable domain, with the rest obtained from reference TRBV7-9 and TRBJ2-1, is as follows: DTGVSQNPRHKITKRGQNVTFRCDPISEHNRLYWYRQTLGQGPEFLTYFQNEAQLEKSRLLSDRFSAERPKGSFSTLEIQRTEQGDSAMYLCASSSSSGRSYNEQFFGPGTRLTVL.

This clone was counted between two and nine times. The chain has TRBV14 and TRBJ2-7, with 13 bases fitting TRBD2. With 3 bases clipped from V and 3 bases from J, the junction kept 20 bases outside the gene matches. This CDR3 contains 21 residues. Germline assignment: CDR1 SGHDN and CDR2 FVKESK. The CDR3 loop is CASSHGTSGTNRGFSLYEQYF. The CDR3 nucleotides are TGTGCCAGCAGCCACGGGACTAGCGGGACTAATCGGGGGTTCAGTCTCTACGAGCAGTACTTC.

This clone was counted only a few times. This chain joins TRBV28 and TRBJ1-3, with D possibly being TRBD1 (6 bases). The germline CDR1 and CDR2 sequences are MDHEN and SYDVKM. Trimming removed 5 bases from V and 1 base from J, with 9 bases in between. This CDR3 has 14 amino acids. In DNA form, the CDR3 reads TGTGCCAGCAGTCCAGGGGTATCTGGAAACACCATATATTTT. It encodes CASSPGVSGNTIYF.

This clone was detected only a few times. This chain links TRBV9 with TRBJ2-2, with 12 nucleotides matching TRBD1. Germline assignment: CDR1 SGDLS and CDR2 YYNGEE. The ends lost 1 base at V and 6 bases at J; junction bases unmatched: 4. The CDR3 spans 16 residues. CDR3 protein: CASSVIGTGGSGELFF. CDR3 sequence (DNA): TGTGCCAGCAGCGTAATCGGGACAGGGGGCTCCGGGGAGCTGTTTTTT. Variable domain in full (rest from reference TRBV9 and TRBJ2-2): DSGVTQTPKHLITATGQRVTLRCSPRSGDLSVYWYQQSLDQGLQFLIQYYNGEERAKGNILERFSAQQFPDLHSELNLSSLELGDSALYFCASSVIGTGGSGELFFGEGSRLTVL.

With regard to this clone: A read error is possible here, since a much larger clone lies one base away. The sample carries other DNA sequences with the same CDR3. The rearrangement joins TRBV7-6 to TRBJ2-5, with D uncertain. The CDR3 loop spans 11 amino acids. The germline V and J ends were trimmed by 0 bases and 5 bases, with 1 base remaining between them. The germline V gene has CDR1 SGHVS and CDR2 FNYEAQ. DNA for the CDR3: TGTGCCAGCAGCTTAGCGGAGACCCAGTACTTC. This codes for CASSLAETQYF.

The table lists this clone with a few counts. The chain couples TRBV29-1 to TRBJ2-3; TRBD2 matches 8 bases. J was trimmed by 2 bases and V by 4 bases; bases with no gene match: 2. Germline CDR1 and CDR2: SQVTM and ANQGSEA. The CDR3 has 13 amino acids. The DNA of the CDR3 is TGCAGCGTTGGGGGACTAGTCACAGATACGCAGTATTTT. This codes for CSVGGLVTDTQYF.

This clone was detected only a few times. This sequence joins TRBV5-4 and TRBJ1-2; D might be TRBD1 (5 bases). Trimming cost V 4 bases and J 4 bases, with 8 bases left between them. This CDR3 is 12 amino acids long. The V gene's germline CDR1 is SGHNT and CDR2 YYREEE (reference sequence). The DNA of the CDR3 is TGTGCCAGCAGCCGGGACGGCTATGGCTACACCTTC. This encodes CASSRDGYGYTF. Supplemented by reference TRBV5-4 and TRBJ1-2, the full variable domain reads ETGVTQSPTHLIKTRGQQVTLRCSSQSGHNTVSWYQQALGQGPQFIFQYYREEENGRGNFPPRFSGLQFPNYSSELNVNALELDDSALYLCASSRDGYGYTFGSGTRLTVV.

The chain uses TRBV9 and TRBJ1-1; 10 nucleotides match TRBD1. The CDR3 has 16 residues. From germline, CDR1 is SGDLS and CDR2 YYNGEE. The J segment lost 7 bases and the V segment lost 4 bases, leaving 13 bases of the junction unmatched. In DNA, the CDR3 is TGTGCCAGCAGCCCTAGACAGGGGGCGGTTCATGGTGAAGCTTTCTTT. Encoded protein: CASSPRQGAVHGEAFF.

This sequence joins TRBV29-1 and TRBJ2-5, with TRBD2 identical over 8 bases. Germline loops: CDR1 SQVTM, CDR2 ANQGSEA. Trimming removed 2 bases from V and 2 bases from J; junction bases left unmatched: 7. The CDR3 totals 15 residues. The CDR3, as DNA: TGCAGCGTTGAACTCCAGCGGGAGTGGCAAGAGACCCAGTACTTC. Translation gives CSVELQREWQETQYF. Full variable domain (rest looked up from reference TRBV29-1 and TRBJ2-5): SAVISQKPSRDICQRGTSLTIQCQVDSQVTMMFWYRQQPGQSLTLIATANQGSEATYESGFVIDKFPISRPNLTFSTLTVSNMSPEDSSIYLCSVELQREWQETQYFGPGTRLLVL.

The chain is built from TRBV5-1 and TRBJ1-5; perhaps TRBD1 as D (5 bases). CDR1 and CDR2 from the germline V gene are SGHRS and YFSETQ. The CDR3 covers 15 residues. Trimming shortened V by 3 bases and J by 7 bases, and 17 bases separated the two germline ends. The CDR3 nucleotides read TGCGCCAGCAGCTCAGGTCCCGGGGGTTCGCAGCCCCAGCATTTT. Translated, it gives CASSSGPGGSQPQHF.

For the CDR3, the DNA is TGTGCCAGCAGTTTAGTAGCGGGAGCGGATGAGCAGTTCTTC. Protein sequence: CASSLVAGADEQFF. The chain combines TRBV28 with TRBJ2-1; 9 positions agree with TRBD2. The CDR3 is 14 residues long. Germline CDR1 is MDHEN and CDR2 is SYDVKM. V dropped 2 bases and J dropped 8; count of bases not matched to a gene: 4.

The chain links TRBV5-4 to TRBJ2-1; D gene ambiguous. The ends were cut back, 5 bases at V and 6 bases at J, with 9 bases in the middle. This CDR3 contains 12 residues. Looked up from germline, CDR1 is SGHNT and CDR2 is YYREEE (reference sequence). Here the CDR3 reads CASRADLNEQFF. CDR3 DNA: TGTGCCAGCAGGGCCGACCTCAATGAGCAGTTCTTC. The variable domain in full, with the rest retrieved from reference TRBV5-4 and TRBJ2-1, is ETGVTQSPTHLIKTRGQQVTLRCSSQSGHNTVSWYQQALGQGPQFIFQYYREEENGRGNFPPRFSGLQFPNYSSELNVNALELDDSALYLCASRADLNEQFFGPGTRLTVL.

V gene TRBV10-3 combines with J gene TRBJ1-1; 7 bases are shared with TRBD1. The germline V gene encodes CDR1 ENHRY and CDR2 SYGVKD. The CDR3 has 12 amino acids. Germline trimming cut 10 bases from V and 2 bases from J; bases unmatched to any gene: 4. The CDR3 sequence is CATGTENTEAFF. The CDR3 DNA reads TGTGCCACGGGGACAGAAAACACTGAAGCTTTCTTT.